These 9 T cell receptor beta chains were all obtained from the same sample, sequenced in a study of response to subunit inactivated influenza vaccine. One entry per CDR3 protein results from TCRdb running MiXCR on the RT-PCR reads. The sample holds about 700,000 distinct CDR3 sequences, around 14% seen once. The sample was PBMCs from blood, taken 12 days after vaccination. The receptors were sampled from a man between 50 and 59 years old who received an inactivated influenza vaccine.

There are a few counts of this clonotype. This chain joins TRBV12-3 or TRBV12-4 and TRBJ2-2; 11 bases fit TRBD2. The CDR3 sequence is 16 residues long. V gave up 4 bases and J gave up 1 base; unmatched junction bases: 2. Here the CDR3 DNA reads TGTGCCAGCAGTTCGACTAGCGGGAAGAACACCGGGGAGCTGTTTTTT. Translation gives CASSSTSGKNTGELFF.

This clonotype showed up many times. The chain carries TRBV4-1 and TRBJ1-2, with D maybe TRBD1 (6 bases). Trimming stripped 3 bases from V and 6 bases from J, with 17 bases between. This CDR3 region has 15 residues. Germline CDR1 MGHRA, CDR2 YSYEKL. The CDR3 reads CASSQAGVRADGYTF. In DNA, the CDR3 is TGCGCCAGCAGCCAGGCAGGGGTTAGGGCTGATGGCTACACCTTC.

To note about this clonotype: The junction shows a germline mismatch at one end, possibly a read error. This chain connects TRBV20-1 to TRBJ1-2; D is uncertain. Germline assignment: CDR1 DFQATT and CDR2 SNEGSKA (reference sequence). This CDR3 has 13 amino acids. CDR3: CSASRTRWYDYTF. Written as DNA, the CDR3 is TGCAGTGCTTCTCGAACTAGGTGGTATGACTACACCTTC.

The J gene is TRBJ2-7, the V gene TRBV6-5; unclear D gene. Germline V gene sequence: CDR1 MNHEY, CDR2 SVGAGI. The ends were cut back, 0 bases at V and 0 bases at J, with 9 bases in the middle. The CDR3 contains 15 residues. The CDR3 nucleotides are TGTGCCAGCAGTTACTCGATGGCAAACTCCTACGAGCAGTACTTC. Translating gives CASSYSMANSYEQYF.

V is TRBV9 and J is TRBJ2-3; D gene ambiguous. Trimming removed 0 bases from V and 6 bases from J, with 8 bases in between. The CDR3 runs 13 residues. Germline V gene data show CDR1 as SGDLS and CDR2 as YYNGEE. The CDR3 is CASSVAFRDTQYF. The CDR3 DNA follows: TGTGCCAGCAGCGTAGCTTTCCGGGATACGCAGTATTTT.

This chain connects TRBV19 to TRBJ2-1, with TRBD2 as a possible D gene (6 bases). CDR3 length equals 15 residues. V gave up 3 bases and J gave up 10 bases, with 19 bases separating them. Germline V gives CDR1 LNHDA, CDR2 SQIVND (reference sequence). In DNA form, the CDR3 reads TGTGCCAGTAGTATGGACTACCAAAGAGCAGGGGAGCAGTTCTTC. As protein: CASSMDYQRAGEQFF.

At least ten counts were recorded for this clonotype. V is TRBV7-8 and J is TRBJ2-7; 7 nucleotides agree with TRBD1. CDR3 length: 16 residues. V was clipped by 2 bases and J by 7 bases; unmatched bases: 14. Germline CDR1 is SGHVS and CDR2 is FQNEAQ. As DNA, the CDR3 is TGTGCCAGCAGCTTATTCCCGGGACAGTTCTTTGGGGAGCAGTACTTC. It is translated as CASSLFPGQFFGEQYF.

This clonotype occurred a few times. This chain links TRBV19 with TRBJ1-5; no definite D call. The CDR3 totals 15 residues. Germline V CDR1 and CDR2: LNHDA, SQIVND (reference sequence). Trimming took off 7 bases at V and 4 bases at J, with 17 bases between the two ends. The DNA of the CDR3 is TGTGCCAGTATTAACTCCGGGATACAGAATCAGCCCCAGCATTTT. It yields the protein CASINSGIQNQPQHF.

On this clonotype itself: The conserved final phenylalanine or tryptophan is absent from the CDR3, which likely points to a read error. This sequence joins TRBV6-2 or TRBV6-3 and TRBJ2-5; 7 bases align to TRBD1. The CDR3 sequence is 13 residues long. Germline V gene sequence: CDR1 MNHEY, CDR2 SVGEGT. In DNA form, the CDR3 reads TGTGCCAGCAGCCGCTACAGGGGAGAGACTCAGTACCTC. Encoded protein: CASSRYRGETQYL.